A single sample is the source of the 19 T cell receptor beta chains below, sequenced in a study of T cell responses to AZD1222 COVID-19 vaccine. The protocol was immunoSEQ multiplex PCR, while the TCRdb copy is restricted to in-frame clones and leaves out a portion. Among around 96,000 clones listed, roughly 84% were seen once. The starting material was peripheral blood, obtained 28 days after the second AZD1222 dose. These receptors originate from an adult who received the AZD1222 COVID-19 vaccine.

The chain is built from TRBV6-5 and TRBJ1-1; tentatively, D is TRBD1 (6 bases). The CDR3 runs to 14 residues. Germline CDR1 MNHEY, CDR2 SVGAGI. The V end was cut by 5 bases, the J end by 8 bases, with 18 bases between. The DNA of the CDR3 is TGTGCCAGCAGTCCGGGCACCTACAGGGAAGAAGCTTTCTTT. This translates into CASSPGTYREEAFF.

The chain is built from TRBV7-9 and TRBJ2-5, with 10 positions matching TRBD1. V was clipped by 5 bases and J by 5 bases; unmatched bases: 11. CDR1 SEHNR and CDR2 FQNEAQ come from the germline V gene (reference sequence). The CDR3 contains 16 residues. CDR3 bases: TGTGCCAGCAGCCCTACCCGGACAGGGGGGACGGAGACCCAGTACTTC. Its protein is CASSPTRTGGTETQYF. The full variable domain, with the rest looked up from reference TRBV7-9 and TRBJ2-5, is DTGVSQNPRHKITKRGQNVTFRCDPISEHNRLYWYRQTLGQGPEFLTYFQNEAQLEKSRLLSDRFSAERPKGSFSTLEIQRTEQGDSAMYLCASSPTRTGGTETQYFGPGTRLLVL.

The CDR3 sequence: CASSHPPNTGELFF. CDR3 sequence (DNA): TGTGCCAGCAGTCACCCCCCGAACACCGGGGAGCTGTTTTTT. The chain uses TRBV28 and TRBJ2-2; D is undetermined. Germline V gene lookup returns CDR1 MDHEN and CDR2 SYDVKM. The ends were cut back, 5 bases at V and 0 bases at J, with 7 bases in the middle. This CDR3 spans 14 amino acids.

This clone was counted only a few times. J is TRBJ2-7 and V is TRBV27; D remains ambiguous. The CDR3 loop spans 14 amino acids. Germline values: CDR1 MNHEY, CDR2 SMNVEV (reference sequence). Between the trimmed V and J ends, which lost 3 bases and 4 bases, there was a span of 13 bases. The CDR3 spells CASSFSIGPYEQYF. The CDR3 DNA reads TGTGCCAGCAGTTTCTCAATCGGCCCATACGAGCAGTACTTC.

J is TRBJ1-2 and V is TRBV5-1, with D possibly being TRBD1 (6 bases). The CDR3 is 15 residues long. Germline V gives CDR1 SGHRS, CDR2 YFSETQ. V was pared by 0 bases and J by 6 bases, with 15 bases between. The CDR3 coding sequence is TGCGCCAGCAGCTTGGCCCCGGGGACAAGGGATGGCTACACCTTC. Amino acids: CASSLAPGTRDGYTF.

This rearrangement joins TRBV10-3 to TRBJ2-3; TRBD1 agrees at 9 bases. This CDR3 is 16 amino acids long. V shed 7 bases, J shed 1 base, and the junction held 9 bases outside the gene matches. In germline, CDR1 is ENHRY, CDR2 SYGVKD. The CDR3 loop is CAITPGTGIGTDTQYF. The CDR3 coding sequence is TGTGCCATCACCCCGGGGACAGGGATTGGCACAGATACGCAGTATTTT.

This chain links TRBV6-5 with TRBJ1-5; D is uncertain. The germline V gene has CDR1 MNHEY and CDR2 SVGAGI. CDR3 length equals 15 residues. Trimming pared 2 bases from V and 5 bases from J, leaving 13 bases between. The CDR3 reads CASSYGRPTDQPQHF. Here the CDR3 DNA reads TGTGCCAGCAGTTACGGCAGGCCCACGGATCAGCCCCAGCATTTT.

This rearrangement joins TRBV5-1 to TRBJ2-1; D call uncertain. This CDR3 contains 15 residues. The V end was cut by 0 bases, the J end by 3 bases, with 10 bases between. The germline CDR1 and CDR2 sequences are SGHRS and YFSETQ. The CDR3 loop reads CASSLEVTDYNEQFF. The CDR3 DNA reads TGCGCCAGCAGCTTGGAAGTGACGGACTACAATGAGCAGTTCTTC.

The CDR3 coding sequence is TGTGCCAGCAGCCAAGAGGGCAGCCCTCCCCTCCACTTT. This translates into CASSQEGSPPLHF. This chain connects TRBV3-1 (or the pseudogene TRBV3-2) to TRBJ1-6; no firm D call. Trimming shortened V by 0 bases and J by 13 bases, and 10 bases separated the two germline ends. CDR1 and CDR2 (germline): LGHDT, YNNKEL (reference sequence). The CDR3 covers 13 residues.

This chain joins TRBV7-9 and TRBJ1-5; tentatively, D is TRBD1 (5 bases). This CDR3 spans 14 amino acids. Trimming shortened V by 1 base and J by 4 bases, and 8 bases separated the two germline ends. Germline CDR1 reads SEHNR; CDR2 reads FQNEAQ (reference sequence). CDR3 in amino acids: CASSLVGGNQPQHF. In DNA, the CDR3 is TGTGCCAGCAGCTTAGTCGGGGGAAATCAGCCCCAGCATTTT.

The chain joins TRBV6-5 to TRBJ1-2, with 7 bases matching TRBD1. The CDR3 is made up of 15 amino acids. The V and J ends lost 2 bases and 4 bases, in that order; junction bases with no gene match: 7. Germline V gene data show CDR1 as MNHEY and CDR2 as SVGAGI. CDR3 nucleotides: TGTGCCAGCAGTTACGCGCAGGGGGACCTCTATGGCTACACCTTC. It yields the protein CASSYAQGDLYGYTF.

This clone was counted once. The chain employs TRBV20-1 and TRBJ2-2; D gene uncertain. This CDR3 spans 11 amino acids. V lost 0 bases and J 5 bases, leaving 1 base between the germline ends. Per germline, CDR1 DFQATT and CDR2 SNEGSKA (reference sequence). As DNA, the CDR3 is TGCAGTGCTAGAGAAACCGGGGAGCTGTTTTTT. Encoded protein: CSARETGELFF.

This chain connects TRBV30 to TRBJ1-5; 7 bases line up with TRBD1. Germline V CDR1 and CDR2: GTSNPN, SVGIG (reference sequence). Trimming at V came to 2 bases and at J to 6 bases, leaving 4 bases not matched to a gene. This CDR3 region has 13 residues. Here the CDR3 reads CAWSLQGGQPQHF. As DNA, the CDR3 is TGTGCCTGGAGTCTTCAGGGGGGTCAGCCCCAGCATTTT. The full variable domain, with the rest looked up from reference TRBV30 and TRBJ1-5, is SQTIHQWPATLVQPVGSPLSLECTVEGTSNPNLYWYRQAAGRGLQLLFYSVGIGQISSEVPQNLSASRPQDRQFILSSKKLLLSDSGFYLCAWSLQGGQPQHFGDGTRLSIL.

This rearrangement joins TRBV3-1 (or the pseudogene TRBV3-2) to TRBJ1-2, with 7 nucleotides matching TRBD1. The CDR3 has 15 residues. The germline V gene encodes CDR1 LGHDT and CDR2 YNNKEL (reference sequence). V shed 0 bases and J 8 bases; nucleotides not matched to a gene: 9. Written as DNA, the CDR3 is TGTGCCAGCAGCCAAGATAGGAAGGGGGCTGACGGCTACACCTTC. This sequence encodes CASSQDRKGADGYTF.

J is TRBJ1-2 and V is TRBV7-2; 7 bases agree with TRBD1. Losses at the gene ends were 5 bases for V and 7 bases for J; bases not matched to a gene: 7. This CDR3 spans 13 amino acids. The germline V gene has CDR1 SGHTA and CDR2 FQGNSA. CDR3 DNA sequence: TGTGCCAGCAGCCGCGACAGGGACGGTGGCTACACCTTC. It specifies CASSRDRDGGYTF.

CDR3 sequence: CSGKGNTEAFF. The CDR3 DNA sequence: TGCAGTGGGAAGGGGAACACTGAAGCTTTCTTT. The chain is built from TRBV20-1 and TRBJ1-1, with unresolved D. Per germline, CDR1 DFQATT and CDR2 SNEGSKA (reference sequence). This CDR3 contains 11 residues. The V gene lost 7 bases and the J gene lost 1 base, with 7 bases spanning the gap.

CDR3 nucleotides: TGTGCCATCAGTGAACAGGGCGGGAGCTATGGCTACACCTTC. Its translation: CAISEQGGSYGYTF. The chain couples TRBV10-3 to TRBJ1-2, with TRBD1 as a possible D gene (6 bases). Germline V gene data show CDR1 as ENHRY and CDR2 as SYGVKD. The CDR3 has 14 residues. V dropped 3 bases and J dropped 4 bases, with 12 bases sitting between them.

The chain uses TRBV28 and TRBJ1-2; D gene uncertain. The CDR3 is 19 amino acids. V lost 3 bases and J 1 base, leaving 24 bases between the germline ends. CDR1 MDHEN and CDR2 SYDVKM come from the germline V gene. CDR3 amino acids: CASSFESFGTEGFNYGYTF. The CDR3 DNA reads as TGTGCCAGCAGTTTCGAGAGTTTCGGTACAGAGGGATTTAACTATGGCTACACCTTC.

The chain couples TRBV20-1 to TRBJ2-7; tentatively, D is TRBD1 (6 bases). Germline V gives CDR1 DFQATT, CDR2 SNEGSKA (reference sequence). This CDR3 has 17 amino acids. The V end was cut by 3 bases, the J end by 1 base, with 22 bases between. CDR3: CSASPPLGQYASYEQYF. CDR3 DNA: TGCAGTGCTAGTCCCCCCCTCGGACAGTATGCGTCCTACGAGCAGTACTTC.